This entry lists 5 T cell receptor beta chains sequenced from one sample in a study of T cell clones after liver transplantation. This table comes from immunoSEQ multiplex PCR, and its TCRdb copy is limited to in-frame clones, with some not included. The table has 45,000 to 55,000 clones, around 84% seen once. The sequenced sample was CD4+ T cells from blood, obtained before liver transplant. These receptor sequences come from a human donor who received a liver transplant.

This clone is termed medium-sized. The chain combines TRBV27 with TRBJ2-1; 10 positions agree with TRBD2. The germline gives CDR1 MNHEY, CDR2 SMNVEV (reference sequence). The CDR3 consists of 15 residues. The V and J ends lost 2 bases and 8 bases, in that order; junction bases with no gene match: 6. The CDR3 coding sequence is TGTGCCAGCAGTTTACTAGCGGGGGCCAAGGATGAGCAGTTCTTC. Residues: CASSLLAGAKDEQFF.

Only one count was recorded for this clone. The chain links TRBV6-5 to TRBJ2-5; D gene uncertain. Trimming removed 0 bases at V and 4 bases at J, with 9 bases between. The CDR3 contains 14 residues. CDR1 is MNHEY, CDR2 SVGAGI, per germline. This CDR3 reads CASSYSFAIETQYF. The CDR3 bases are TGTGCCAGCAGTTACTCATTTGCCATAGAGACCCAGTACTTC.

The chain combines TRBV7-2 with TRBJ2-1; 12 bases are shared with TRBD2. Germline V gene lookup returns CDR1 SGHTA and CDR2 FQGNSA. Trimming at V came to 5 bases and at J to 0 bases, leaving 8 bases not matched to a gene. The CDR3 has 18 residues. The CDR3 DNA sequence: TGTGCCAGCAGCCGAGGACTAGCGGGGAAGAGCTCCTACAATGAGCAGTTCTTC. It translates to CASSRGLAGKSSYNEQFF.

This clone was seen only a few times. The chain uses TRBV5-1 and TRBJ1-2, with D unresolved. Germline CDR1 is SGHRS and CDR2 is YFSETQ. V shed 2 bases and J shed 6 bases, with 14 bases lying between them. This CDR3 has 14 residues. The CDR3 spells CASSFLGPLNGYTF. The CDR3 nucleotides read TGCGCCAGCAGCTTCCTGGGCCCCCTGAATGGCTACACCTTC.

The chain employs TRBV6-5 and TRBJ2-7; 10 bases align to TRBD2. The V and J ends lost 1 base and 0 bases, in that order; junction bases with no gene match: 3. The CDR3 length is 16 residues. The germline CDR1 and CDR2 sequences are MNHEY and SVGAGI. The CDR3 is CASSYFSGGSSYEQYF. The CDR3 DNA reads TGTGCCAGCAGTTACTTTAGCGGGGGGAGCTCCTACGAGCAGTACTTC.